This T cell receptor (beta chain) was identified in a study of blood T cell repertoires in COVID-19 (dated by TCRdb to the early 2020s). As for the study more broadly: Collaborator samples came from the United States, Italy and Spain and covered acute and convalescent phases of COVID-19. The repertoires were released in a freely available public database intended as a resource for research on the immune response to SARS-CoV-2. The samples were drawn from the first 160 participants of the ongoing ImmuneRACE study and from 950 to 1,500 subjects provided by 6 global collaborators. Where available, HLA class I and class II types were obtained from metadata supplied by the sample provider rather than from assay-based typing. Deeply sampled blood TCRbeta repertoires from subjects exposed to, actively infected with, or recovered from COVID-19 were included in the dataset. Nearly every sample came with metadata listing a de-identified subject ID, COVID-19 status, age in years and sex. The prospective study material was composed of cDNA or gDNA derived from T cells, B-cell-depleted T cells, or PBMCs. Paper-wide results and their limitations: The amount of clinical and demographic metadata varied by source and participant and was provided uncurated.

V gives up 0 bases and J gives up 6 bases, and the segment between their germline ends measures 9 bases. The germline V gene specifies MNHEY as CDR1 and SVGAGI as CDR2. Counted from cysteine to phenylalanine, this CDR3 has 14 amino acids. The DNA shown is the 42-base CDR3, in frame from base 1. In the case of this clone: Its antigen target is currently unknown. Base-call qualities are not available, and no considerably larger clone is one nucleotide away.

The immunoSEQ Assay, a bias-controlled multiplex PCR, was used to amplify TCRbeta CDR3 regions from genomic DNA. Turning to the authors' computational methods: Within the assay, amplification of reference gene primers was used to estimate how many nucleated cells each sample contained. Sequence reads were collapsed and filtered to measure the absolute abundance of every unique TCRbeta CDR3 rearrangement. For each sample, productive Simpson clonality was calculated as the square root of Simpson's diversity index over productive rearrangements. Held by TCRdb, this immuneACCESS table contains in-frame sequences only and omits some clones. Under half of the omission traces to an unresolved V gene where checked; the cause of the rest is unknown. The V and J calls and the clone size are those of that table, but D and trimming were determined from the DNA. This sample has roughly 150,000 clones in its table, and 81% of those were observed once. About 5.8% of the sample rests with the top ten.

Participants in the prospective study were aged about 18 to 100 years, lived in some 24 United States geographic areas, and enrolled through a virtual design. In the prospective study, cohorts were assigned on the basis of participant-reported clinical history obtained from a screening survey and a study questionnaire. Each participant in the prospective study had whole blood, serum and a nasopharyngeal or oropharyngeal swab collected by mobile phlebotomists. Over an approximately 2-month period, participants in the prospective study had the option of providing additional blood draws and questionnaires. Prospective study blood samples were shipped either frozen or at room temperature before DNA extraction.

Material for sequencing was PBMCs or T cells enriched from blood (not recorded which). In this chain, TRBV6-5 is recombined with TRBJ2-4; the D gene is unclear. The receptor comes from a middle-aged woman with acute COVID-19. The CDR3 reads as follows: CASSYSTVLNIQYF. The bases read TGTGCCAGCAGTTACTCTACAGTATTAAACATTCAGTACTTC.